These 30 T cell receptor beta chains were sequenced from one sample in a study of molecular identifiers for immune sequencing clone quantification. One entry per CDR3 protein, called by TCRdb with MiXCR from the PCR reads. The table has about 40,000 distinct CDR3 sequences, approximately 22% seen once. The sample taken for sequencing was naive CD8+ T cells from blood, with Jurkat cell RNA spiked in. Stated subset: FACS-sorted CD8+CD4-CCR7+CD45RA+ naive T cells. Source of these receptors: a human donor in good health. Some libraries in this study had Jurkat cell RNA spiked in.

As concerns this clonotype: A much larger clone lies a single base off, so this may be a read error. The rearrangement joins TRBV11-2 to TRBJ2-7; either TRBD1 or TRBD2 may supply D (5 bases each). This CDR3 spans 14 amino acids. In germline, CDR1 is SGHAT, CDR2 FQNNGV. CDR3 DNA: TGTGCCAGCAGCTTAGAACGGGGCACCTACGGGCAGTACTTC. Encoded protein: CASSLERGTYGQYF.

This clonotype was counted many times. The chain combines TRBV5-6 with TRBJ2-7; D call uncertain. Germline V gene sequence: CDR1 SGHDT, CDR2 YYEEEE. The CDR3 is made up of 16 amino acids. V lost 4 bases, J lost 0 bases, and 17 bases lay in between. As DNA, the CDR3 is TGTGCCAGCAGCCTCTCGGGCAAAATCTACTCCTACGAGCAGTACTTC. It is translated as CASSLSGKIYSYEQYF.

In its sample, this clonotype was seen many times. The V and J genes are TRBV6-2 or TRBV6-3 and TRBJ2-5, with D perhaps TRBD2 (5 bases). The V end was cut by 6 bases, the J end by 5 bases, with 19 bases between. Germline V CDR1 and CDR2: MNHEY, SVGEGT. CDR3 length: 15 residues. The CDR3 reads CASSLLGVTGETQYF. The CDR3, as DNA: TGTGCCAGCAGCCTCCTCGGGGTGACGGGGGAGACCCAGTACTTC.

A word on this clonotype: Since a much larger clone is just one base distant, this may be a read error. Likely a read error: the CDR3 ends without its conserved phenylalanine or tryptophan. J is TRBJ2-3 and V is TRBV12-3 or TRBV12-4, with 9 bases that match TRBD1. The CDR3 runs to 15 residues. V was pared by 7 bases and J by 3 bases, with 8 bases of the junction left unmatched. CDR3 amino acids: CASTQDRGVTDTQYS. Written as DNA, the CDR3 is TGTGCCAGCACTCAGGACAGGGGAGTTACAGATACGCAGTATTCT.

This clonotype was detected only a few times. This may come from a read error, since a much larger clone is one base off. V is TRBV28 and J is TRBJ2-5; 7 bases fit TRBD1. Germline V gives CDR1 MDHEN, CDR2 SYDVKM. The length of the CDR3 is 13 residues. For the CDR3, the DNA is TGTGCCAGCAGGACACAGGGGAGAGAGCCCCAGTACTTC. Protein product: CASRTQGREPQYF.

The chain joins TRBV4-2 to TRBJ2-7, with 9 positions matching TRBD1. The germline V gene encodes CDR1 LGHNA and CDR2 YNFKEQ. V dropped 5 bases and J dropped 4; count of bases not matched to a gene: 6. The CDR3 length is 14 residues. CDR3 sequence: CASSSTGGRYEQYF. CDR3 coding DNA: TGTGCCAGCAGCAGCACAGGGGGCCGGTACGAGCAGTACTTC.

Many counts were recorded for this clonotype. The V call is TRBV9, the J call TRBJ2-7; D may correspond to TRBD1 or TRBD2 (5 bases each). Trimming pared 4 bases from V and 6 bases from J, leaving 14 bases between. CDR1 and CDR2 (germline): SGDLS, YYNGEE. The CDR3 has 13 residues. The CDR3: CASSPGTRGEQYF. CDR3 coding DNA: TGTGCCAGCAGCCCCGGGACCCGCGGCGAGCAGTACTTC.

As to this clonotype: A much larger clone lies a single base off, so this may be a read error. The chain uses TRBV28 and TRBJ1-5; D gene unclear. The length of the CDR3 is 13 residues. The germline V gene encodes CDR1 MDHEN and CDR2 SYDVKM. Deletions cut 3 bases from V and 5 bases from J, with 8 bases between. In nucleotides, the CDR3 is TGTGCCAGCAGTTTTGGCCAAGATCAGCCCCAGCATTTT. It yields the protein CASSFGQDQPQHF.

About this clonotype itself: The junction shows a germline mismatch at one end, possibly a read error. The chain has TRBV11-2 and TRBJ2-7, with D unresolved. There are 14 residues in the CDR3. Per germline, CDR1 SGHAT and CDR2 FQNNGV. The chain's CDR3 is CAGSLEGFSYEQYF. The CDR3, as DNA: TGTGCCGGCAGCTTAGAAGGATTCTCCTACGAGCAGTACTTC.

The chain has TRBV7-2 and TRBJ2-1; 9 nucleotides agree with TRBD1. The germline V gene encodes CDR1 SGHTA and CDR2 FQGNSA. There are 17 residues in the CDR3. V shed 5 bases and J 7 bases; nucleotides not matched to a gene: 15. CDR3 sequence reads: CASSLPPGDRVGNEQFF. The CDR3 DNA sequence: TGTGCCAGCAGCCTCCCTCCGGGGGACAGGGTAGGGAATGAGCAGTTCTTC. Variable domain in full (rest from reference TRBV7-2 and TRBJ2-1): GAGVSQSPSNKVTEKGKDVELRCDPISGHTALYWYRQSLGQGLEFLIYFQGNSAPDKSGLPSDRFSAERTGGSVSTLTIQRTQQEDSAVYLCASSLPPGDRVGNEQFFGPGTRLTVL.

This chain links TRBV6-5 with TRBJ2-2; D may be TRBD2 (6 bases). Germline V CDR1 and CDR2: MNHEY, SVGAGI. Deletions cut 2 bases from V and 7 bases from J, with 8 bases between. The CDR3 is made up of 13 amino acids. CDR3 protein: CASSYGEDGELFF. The CDR3 nucleotides are TGTGCCAGCAGTTACGGGGAGGACGGGGAGCTGTTTTTT.

This clonotype was recorded many times. This rearrangement joins TRBV7-9 to TRBJ1-4, with 8 nucleotides matching TRBD1. The CDR3 extends over 16 amino acids. V trimming: 0 bases; J trimming: 8 bases; junction bases outside the gene matches: 8. Germline V gene sequence: CDR1 SEHNR, CDR2 FQNEAQ (reference sequence). The DNA for the CDR3 is TGTGCCAGCAGCTTAGCCCCGACAGGGGAGGAGGAAAAACTGTTTTTT. Its protein is CASSLAPTGEEEKLFF.

On this clonotype itself: One base away lies a much larger clone, so this may be a sequencing read error. The chain carries TRBV28 and TRBJ2-5; D remains ambiguous. In germline, CDR1 is MDHEN, CDR2 SYDVKM. This CDR3 contains 13 residues. Trimming cost V 4 bases and J 3 bases, with 9 bases left between them. In DNA form, the CDR3 reads TGTGCCAGCAGTTCCCGACTCAAAGAGACCCAGTACTTC. Its protein is CASSSRLKETQYF.

The sample holds a few counts of this clonotype. The chain joins TRBV4-1 to TRBJ2-7; the match to TRBD2 covers 7 bases. The trim removed 1 base at V and 4 bases at J, leaving 10 bases unmatched. This CDR3 comprises 16 residues. Germline V gene sequence: CDR1 MGHRA, CDR2 YSYEKL. The chain's CDR3 is CASSQGRLGLGYEQYF. Written as DNA, the CDR3 is TGCGCCAGCAGCCAAGGGCGGCTCGGACTAGGATACGAGCAGTACTTC.

This clonotype was found many times. The J gene is TRBJ2-3, the V gene TRBV28; 7 positions match TRBD2. CDR1 and CDR2 from the germline V gene are MDHEN and SYDVKM. J was trimmed by 2 bases and V by 4 bases; bases with no gene match: 3. CDR3 size: 14 residues. CDR3 residues: CASSSTSLTDTQYF. As DNA, the CDR3 is TGTGCCAGCAGTTCGACTAGCCTCACAGATACGCAGTATTTT. Drawing the rest from reference TRBV28 and TRBJ2-3, the complete variable domain is DVKVTQSSRYLVKRTGEKVFLECVQDMDHENMFWYRQDPGLGLRLIYFSYDVKMKEKGDIPEGYSVSREKKERFSLILESASTNQTSMYLCASSSTSLTDTQYFGPGTRLTVL.

V usage is TRBV7-9 and J usage is TRBJ2-2; D is ambiguous. Trimming pared 3 bases from V and 3 bases from J, leaving 14 bases between. Germline V lookup: CDR1 SEHNR, CDR2 FQNEAQ (reference sequence). The CDR3 is 16 residues long. The DNA of the CDR3 is TGTGCCAGCAGCTTCCGAGTGTCCCCGGACACCGGGGAGCTGTTTTTT. Amino acid sequence: CASSFRVSPDTGELFF.

In the case of this clonotype: This may stem from a read error, because a much larger clone lies one nucleotide away. Lacking the conserved final phenylalanine or tryptophan, this CDR3 likely reflects a read error. The V and J genes are TRBV27 and TRBJ1-5, with a tentative D call TRBD1 (5 bases). CDR1 MNHEY and CDR2 SMNVEV come from the germline V gene (reference sequence). V shed 2 bases and J shed 5 bases, with 10 bases lying between them. The CDR3 spans 14 residues. The CDR3 nucleotides are TGTGCCAGCAGTTTAGGGGCAGGCTATCAGCCCCAGCATCTT. Translating gives CASSLGAGYQPQHL.

Notes on this clonotype: A much more abundant neighbour one base away suggests this may be a read error. This rearrangement joins TRBV24-1 to TRBJ1-2; 9 nucleotides line up with TRBD1. Germline lookup yields CDR1 KGHDR and CDR2 SFDVKD. The CDR3 has 17 residues. This CDR3 reads CTTSPTGGSNVDYGYTF. In DNA, the CDR3 is TGTACCACCAGCCCGACAGGGGGAAGTAACGTGGACTATGGCTACACCTTC.

This clonotype was counted once. A much larger clone lies one base from this, so it may be a read error. The chain has TRBV9 and TRBJ2-5; 8 bases agree with TRBD2. There are 15 residues in the CDR3. Germline lookup yields CDR1 SGDLS and CDR2 YYNGEE. The DNA of the CDR3 is TGTGTCAGCAGCGTACTGGCGGGAGGCCAAGAGACCCAGTACTTC. Amino acid sequence: CVSSVLAGGQETQYF.

This clonotype was recorded a few times. The CDR3 DNA sequence: TGCAGTGCTAGAGATTTGGGACTAGCGTCGAACACCGGGGAGCTGTTTTTT. It encodes CSARDLGLASNTGELFF. The chain uses TRBV20-1 and TRBJ2-2; the match to TRBD2 covers 10 bases. The junction had 4 bases not matched to a gene; V was cut back by 0 bases and J by 0 bases. Germline V gene sequence: CDR1 DFQATT, CDR2 SNEGSKA (reference sequence). The CDR3 length is 17 residues.

This clonotype came up many times. The chain recombines TRBV5-1 with TRBJ1-1; TRBD1 matches at 8 bases. Germline CDR1 and CDR2: SGHRS and YFSETQ. This CDR3 is 15 amino acids long. Trimming took 4 bases from V and 0 from J; bases not matched to a gene: 5. The CDR3 DNA reads TGCGCCAGCAGCCAACGGACAGGGATGAACACTGAAGCTTTCTTT. It translates to CASSQRTGMNTEAFF. The full variable domain, in which reference TRBV5-1 and TRBJ1-1 provide the parts outside the CDR3, is KAGVTQTPRYLIKTRGQQVTLSCSPISGHRSVSWYQQTPGQGLQFLFEYFSETQRNKGNFPGRFSGRQFSNSRSEMNVSTLELGDSALYLCASSQRTGMNTEAFFGQGTRLTVV.

This clonotype has at least ten counts. V and J are TRBV20-1 and TRBJ2-7; D call uncertain. The germline CDR1 and CDR2 sequences are DFQATT and SNEGSKA (reference sequence). This CDR3 spans 14 amino acids. V shed 4 bases and J shed 0 bases, with 13 bases lying between them. The CDR3 DNA reads TGCAGTGCTATGGCGATGGCGGCCTCCTACGAGCAGTACTTC. It is translated as CSAMAMAASYEQYF.

Details on this clonotype: Mismatch with germline at one junction end may stem from a read error. V and J are TRBV20-1 and TRBJ2-7; D is undetermined. Germline V lookup: CDR1 DFQATT, CDR2 SNEGSKA (reference sequence). The CDR3 has 13 residues. The CDR3 here is CSTVGGRAYEPYF. The CDR3 DNA reads as TGCAGTACCGTCGGCGGTAGGGCCTACGAGCCGTACTTC.

In regard to this clonotype: A read error may be the cause here, since a much bigger clone is one base away. The CDR3, as DNA: TGCAGTGCTAGAGGGGTTAAAGGTACCGACGAGCGGTACTTC. It is translated as CSARGVKGTDERYF. The chain has TRBV20-1 and TRBJ2-7; D not certain. Germline V gives CDR1 DFQATT, CDR2 SNEGSKA (reference sequence). The CDR3 runs to 14 residues.

This clonotype was counted many times. The rearrangement joins TRBV5-6 to TRBJ2-3; TRBD1 aligns across 10 bases. There are 14 residues in the CDR3. Trimming took 4 bases from V and 10 from J; bases not matched to a gene: 9. CDR1 is SGHDT and CDR2 is YYEEEE in the germline V gene. CDR3 region: CASSPGQGSFSQYF. In DNA, the CDR3 is TGTGCCAGCAGCCCGGGACAGGGGTCTTTTTCGCAGTATTTT.

This clonotype came up many times. This rearrangement joins TRBV27 to TRBJ2-1; no firm D call. The CDR3 has 16 amino acids. Germline values: CDR1 MNHEY, CDR2 SMNVEV (reference sequence). With 0 bases removed from V and 0 bases from J, the gap between germline ends came to 9 bases. The CDR3 DNA follows: TGTGCCAGCAGTTTATCGCTCCTTAGCTCCTACAATGAGCAGTTCTTC. This codes for CASSLSLLSSYNEQFF.

This clonotype was seen ten or more times. V and J are TRBV20-1 and TRBJ1-1, with D possibly TRBD1 on 6 matching bases. V lost 3 bases and J 4 bases, leaving 12 bases between the germline ends. This CDR3 has 13 amino acids. The germline V gene has CDR1 DFQATT and CDR2 SNEGSKA (reference sequence). CDR3 amino acids: CSASWGGATEAFF. The CDR3, as DNA: TGCAGTGCTAGCTGGGGGGGGGCCACTGAAGCTTTCTTT.

This chain uses TRBV27 with TRBJ1-5; D is possibly TRBD1 (5 bases). The CDR3 length is 14 residues. CDR1 is MNHEY and CDR2 is SMNVEV in the germline V gene (reference sequence). This CDR3 reads CAGSLGAGYQPQHF. CDR3 sequence (DNA): TGTGCGGGCAGTTTAGGGGCAGGCTATCAGCCCCAGCATTTT.

The V call is TRBV6-2 or TRBV6-3, the J call TRBJ2-4; possible D gene TRBD1, 6 bases. V was cut by 6 bases and J by 0 bases, with 12 bases left in between. The CDR3 consists of 15 residues. Germline V CDR1 and CDR2: MNHEY, SVGEGT. The CDR3 sequence is CASSPTGRAKNIQYF. The CDR3 DNA reads TGTGCCAGCAGCCCCACAGGGCGAGCCAAAAACATTCAGTACTTC.

This chain uses TRBV11-2 with TRBJ2-1; D tentatively fits TRBD1 or TRBD2 (5 bases each). Between the trimmed V and J ends, which lost 4 bases and 8 bases, there was a span of 21 bases. CDR1 is SGHAT, CDR2 FQNNGV, per germline. The CDR3 is made up of 16 amino acids. CDR3 nucleotides: TGTGCCAGCAGCTACCCCCTCGGGACGAAGGGCCATGAGCAGTTCTTC. This gives the protein CASSYPLGTKGHEQFF.